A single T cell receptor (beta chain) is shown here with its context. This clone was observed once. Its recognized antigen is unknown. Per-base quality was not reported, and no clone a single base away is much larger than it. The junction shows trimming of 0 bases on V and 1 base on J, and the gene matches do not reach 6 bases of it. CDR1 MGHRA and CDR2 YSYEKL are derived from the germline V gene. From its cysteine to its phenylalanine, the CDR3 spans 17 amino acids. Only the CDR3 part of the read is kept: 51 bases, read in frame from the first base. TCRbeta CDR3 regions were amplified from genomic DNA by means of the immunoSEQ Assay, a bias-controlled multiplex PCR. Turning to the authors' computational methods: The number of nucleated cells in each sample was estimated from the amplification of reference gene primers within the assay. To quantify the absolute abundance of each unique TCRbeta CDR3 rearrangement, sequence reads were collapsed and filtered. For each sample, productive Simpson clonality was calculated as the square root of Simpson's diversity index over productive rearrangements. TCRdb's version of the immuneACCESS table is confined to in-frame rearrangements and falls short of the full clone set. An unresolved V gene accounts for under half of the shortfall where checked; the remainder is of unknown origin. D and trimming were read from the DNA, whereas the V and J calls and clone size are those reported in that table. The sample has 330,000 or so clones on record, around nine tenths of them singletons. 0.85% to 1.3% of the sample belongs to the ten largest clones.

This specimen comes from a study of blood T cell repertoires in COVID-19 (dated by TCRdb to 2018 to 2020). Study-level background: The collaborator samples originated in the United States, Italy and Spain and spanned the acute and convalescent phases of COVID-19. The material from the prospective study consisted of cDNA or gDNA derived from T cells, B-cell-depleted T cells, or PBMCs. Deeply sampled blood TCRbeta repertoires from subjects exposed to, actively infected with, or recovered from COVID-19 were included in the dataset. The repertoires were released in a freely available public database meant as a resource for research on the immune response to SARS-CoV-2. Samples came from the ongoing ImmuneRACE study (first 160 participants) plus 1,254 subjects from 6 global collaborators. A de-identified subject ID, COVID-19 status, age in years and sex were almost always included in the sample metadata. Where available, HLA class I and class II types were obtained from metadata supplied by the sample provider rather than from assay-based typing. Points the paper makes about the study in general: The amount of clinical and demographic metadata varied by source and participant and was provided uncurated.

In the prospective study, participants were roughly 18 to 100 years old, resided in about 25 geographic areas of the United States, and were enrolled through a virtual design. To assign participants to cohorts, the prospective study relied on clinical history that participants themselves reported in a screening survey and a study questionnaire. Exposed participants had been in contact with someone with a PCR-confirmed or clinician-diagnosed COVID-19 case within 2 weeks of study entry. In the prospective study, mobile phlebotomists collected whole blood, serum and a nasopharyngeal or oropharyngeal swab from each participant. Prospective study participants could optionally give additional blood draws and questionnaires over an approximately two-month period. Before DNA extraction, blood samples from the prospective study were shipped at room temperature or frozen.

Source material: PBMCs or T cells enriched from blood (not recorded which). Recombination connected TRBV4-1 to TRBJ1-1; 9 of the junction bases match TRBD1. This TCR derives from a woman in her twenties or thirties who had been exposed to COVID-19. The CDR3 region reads CASSQDGTGYGNTEAFF. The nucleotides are TGCGCCAGCAGCCAAGATGGGACAGGGTACGGGAACACTGAAGCTTTCTTT.